This paragraph covers one TCR beta chain sequence. Its target is unknown. Looked up from germline, CDR1 is SGHTA and CDR2 is FQGNSA. Trimming took 0 bases from V and 5 from J; bases not matched to a gene: 3. The CDR3 length is 15 residues. This record belongs to a study of shared clonotypes between healthy human individuals. General observations from the study: An expected dependence of interdonor clonotype sharing on sequencing depth was noted. Tissue TCR repertoires likely differ from these blood-only repertoires.

Data came from immunoSEQ multiplex PCR; TCRdb stores just in-frame clones and leaves some out. The sample carries hundreds of thousands of clones, about 76% recorded once. Sequenced sample: PBMCs. The J gene is TRBJ2-1, the V gene TRBV7-2; 8 nucleotides agree with TRBD2. This sequence originates from a woman aged 40 to 50 in good health. Some clones in this sample may be carry-over from other donors' samples. CDR3 protein: CASSLASGIDNEQFF. For the CDR3, the DNA is TGTGCCAGCAGCTTAGCTAGCGGGATAGACAATGAGCAGTTCTTC.